This T cell receptor (beta chain) was identified in a study of cytomegalovirus exposure and HLA in healthy donors. Study overall: Earlier results showed almost 120 million unique TCR beta sequences derived from about 179 million T cells. Regarding the study as a whole: Another analysis was done later, and it associated around 15,000 TCR beta sequences with HLA alleles at 0.05 false discovery rate. Analysis performed later showed TCR beta chains linked to HLA being more clonally expanded than equally common others.

With respect to this clone: What it recognizes is unknown.

In germline, CDR1 is SGHAT, CDR2 FQNNGV. The CDR3 has 13 residues. The V and J ends lost 4 bases and 4 bases respectively, with 11 bases between them. This PCR relied on a set of 60 Vbeta primers and 13 Jbeta primers. The repertoire was sequenced with immunoSEQ multiplex PCR; TCRdb's copy has only in-frame clones and lacks some. The sample has about 140,000 clones; roughly 88% are singletons. Sequencing was done on a sample of PBMCs. The gene calls are TRBV11-2 and TRBJ2-7; D not certain. The sequence came from a woman in her thirties or forties in good health and CMV-seronegative. CDR3 DNA: TGTGCCAGCAGCTATCACACCGATTACGAGCAGTACTTC. This encodes CASSYHTDYEQYF.